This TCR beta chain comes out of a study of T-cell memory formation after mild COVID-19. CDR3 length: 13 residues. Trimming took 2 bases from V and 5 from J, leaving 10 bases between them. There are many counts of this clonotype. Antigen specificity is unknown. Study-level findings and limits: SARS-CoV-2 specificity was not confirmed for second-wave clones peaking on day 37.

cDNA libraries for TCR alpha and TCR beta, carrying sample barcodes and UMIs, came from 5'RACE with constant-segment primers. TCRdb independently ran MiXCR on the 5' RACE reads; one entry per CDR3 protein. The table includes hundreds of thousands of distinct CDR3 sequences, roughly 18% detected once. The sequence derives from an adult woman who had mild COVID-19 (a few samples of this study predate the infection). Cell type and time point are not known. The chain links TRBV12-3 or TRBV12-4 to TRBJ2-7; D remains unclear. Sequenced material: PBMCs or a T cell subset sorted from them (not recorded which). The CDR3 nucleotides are TGTGCCAGCAGTTTATCTGGACGAGACGAGCAGTACTTC. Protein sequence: CASSLSGRDEQYF.